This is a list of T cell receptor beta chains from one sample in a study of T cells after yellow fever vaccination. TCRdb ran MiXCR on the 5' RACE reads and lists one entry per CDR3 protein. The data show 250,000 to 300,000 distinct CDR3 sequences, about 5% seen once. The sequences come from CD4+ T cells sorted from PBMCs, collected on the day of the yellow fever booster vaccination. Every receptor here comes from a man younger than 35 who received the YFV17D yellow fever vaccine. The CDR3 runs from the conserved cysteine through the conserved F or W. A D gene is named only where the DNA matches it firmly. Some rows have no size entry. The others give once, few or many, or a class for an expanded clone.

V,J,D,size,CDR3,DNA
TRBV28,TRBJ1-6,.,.,CASSFSGGVHSPLHF,TGTGCCAGCAGTTTTAGTGGGGGGGTCCATTCACCCCTCCACTTT
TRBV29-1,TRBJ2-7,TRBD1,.,CSVEAKGALDEQYF,TGCAGCGTTGAGGCTAAGGGGGCACTGGACGAGCAGTACTTC
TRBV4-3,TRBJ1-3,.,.,CASSQVGQRGSAGNTIYF,TGCGCCAGCAGCCAAGTAGGGCAAAGGGGGTCCGCTGGAAACACCATATATTTT
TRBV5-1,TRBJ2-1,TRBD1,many,CASSLAGQGYEQFF,TGCGCCAGCAGCTTGGCGGGACAGGGATATGAGCAGTTCTTC
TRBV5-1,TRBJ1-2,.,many,CASSLQGNYGYTF,TGCGCCAGCAGCTTGCAAGGAAACTATGGCTACACCTTC
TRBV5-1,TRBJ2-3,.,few,CASRRGSSPDTQYF,TGCGCCAGCAGGAGAGGCTCTAGCCCAGATACGCAGTATTTT
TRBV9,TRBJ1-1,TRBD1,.,CASSALTRGPEAFF,TGTGCCAGCAGCGCCTTGACCAGGGGGCCTGAAGCTTTCTTT
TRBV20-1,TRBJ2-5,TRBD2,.,CSARDTVAGGRGETQYF,TGCAGTGCTAGAGATACGGTAGCGGGGGGCCGTGGAGAGACCCAGTACTTC
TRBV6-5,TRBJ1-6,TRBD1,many,CAVTDRDNSPLHF,TGTGCCGTAACGGACAGGGATAATTCACCCCTCCACTTT
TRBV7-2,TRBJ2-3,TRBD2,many,CASSYSGGETDTQYF,TGTGCCAGCAGCTATAGCGGGGGGGAGACAGATACGCAGTATTTT
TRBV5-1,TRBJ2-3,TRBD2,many,CASSPAVLAGGTDTQYF,TGCGCCAGCAGCCCCGCAGTTTTGGCGGGGGGCACAGATACGCAGTATTTT
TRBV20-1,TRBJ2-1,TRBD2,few,CSARDQLASGEQFF,TGCAGTGCTAGAGATCAACTAGCGAGTGGTGAGCAGTTCTTC
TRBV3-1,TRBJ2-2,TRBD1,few,CASSKEGTGVTGELFF,TGTGCCAGCAGCAAGGAAGGGACAGGGGTCACCGGGGAGCTGTTTTTT
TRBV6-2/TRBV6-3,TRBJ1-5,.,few,CASSYSNAPQHF,TGTGCCAGCAGTTACAGCAACGCGCCCCAGCATTTT
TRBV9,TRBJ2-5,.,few,CASSATANSFIQETQYF,TGTGCCAGCAGCGCCACAGCGAACTCTTTTATCCAAGAGACCCAGTACTTC
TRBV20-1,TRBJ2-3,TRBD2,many,CRAGPPSTDTQYF,TGCAGAGCGGGGCCCCCTAGCACAGATACGCAGTATTTT
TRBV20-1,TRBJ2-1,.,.,CSAREDPLSEQFF,TGCAGTGCTAGAGAGGACCCACTGAGTGAGCAGTTCTTC
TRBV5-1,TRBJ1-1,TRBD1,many,CASSWDRGGTEAFF,TGCGCCAGCAGCTGGGACAGGGGTGGAACTGAAGCTTTCTTT
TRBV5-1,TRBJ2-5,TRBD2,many,CASSLGASGGETQYF,TGCGCCAGCAGCTTGGGGGCTAGCGGGGGAGAGACCCAGTACTTC
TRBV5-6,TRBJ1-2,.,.,CASSSLEGAIGYTF,TGTGCCAGCAGCTCCCTCGAAGGGGCGATTGGCTACACCTTC
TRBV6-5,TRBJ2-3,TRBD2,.,CASQLAGGSYTQYF,TGTGCCAGCCAACTAGCGGGGGGGTCGTATACGCAGTATTTT
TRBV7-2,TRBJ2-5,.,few,CASSLASWYQETQYF,TGTGCCAGCAGCTTAGCGTCGTGGTACCAAGAGACCCAGTACTTC
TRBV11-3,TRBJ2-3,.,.,CASSPTPRDTQYF,TGTGCCAGCAGCCCGACCCCTAGGGATACGCAGTATTTT
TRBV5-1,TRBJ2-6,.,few,CASSSDVSGANVLTF,TGCGCCAGCAGCTCGGATGTCTCTGGGGCCAACGTCCTGACTTTC
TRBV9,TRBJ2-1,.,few,CASSVAFLDEQFF,TGTGCCAGCAGCGTAGCATTTTTGGATGAGCAGTTCTTC
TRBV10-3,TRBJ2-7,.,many,CAISEGTRGYEQYF,TGTGCCATCAGTGAAGGTACAAGGGGCTACGAGCAGTACTTC
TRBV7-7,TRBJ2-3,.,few,CASSLKGVTDTQYF,TGTGCTAGCAGCTTAAAGGGGGTGACAGATACGCAGTATTTT
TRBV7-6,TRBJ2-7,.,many,CASSRQSSYEQYF,TGTGCCAGCAGCCGACAGAGCTCCTACGAGCAGTACTTC
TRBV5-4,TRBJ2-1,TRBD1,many,CASSSLSGTGVDEQFF,TGTGCCAGCAGTTCCCTATCCGGGACAGGGGTGGATGAGCAGTTCTTC
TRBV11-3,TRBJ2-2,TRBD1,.,CASSLGQGTGSTGELFF,TGTGCCAGCAGCTTAGGACAAGGGACAGGGAGCACCGGGGAGCTGTTTTTT
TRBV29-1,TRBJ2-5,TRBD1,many,CSAGTGETQYF,TGCAGCGCAGGGACAGGCGAGACCCAGTACTTC
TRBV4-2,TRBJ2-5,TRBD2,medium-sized,CASSQVPLTLAGGQETQYF,TGTGCCAGCAGCCAAGTCCCCCTCACTCTAGCGGGGGGGCAAGAGACCCAGTACTTC
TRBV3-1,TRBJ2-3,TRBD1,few,CASSQYRQGGDTQYF,TGTGCCAGCAGCCAATATAGACAGGGCGGCGATACGCAGTATTTT
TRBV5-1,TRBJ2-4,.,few,CASSSGEWDIQYF,TGCGCCAGCAGCTCAGGGGAATGGGACATTCAGTACTTC
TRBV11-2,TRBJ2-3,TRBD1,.,CASSSGTGRADTQYF,TGTGCCAGCAGCTCGGGGACAGGGAGGGCAGATACGCAGTATTTT
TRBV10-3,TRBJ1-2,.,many,CAIRGGVLGGYTF,TGTGCCATCAGGGGTGGGGTTCTTGGCGGCTACACCTTC
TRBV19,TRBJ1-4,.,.,CASSLVDLPEKLFF,TGTGCCAGTAGTCTCGTGGACCTCCCAGAAAAACTGTTTTTT
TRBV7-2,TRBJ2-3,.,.,CASSLQSGLGDTQYF,TGTGCCAGCAGCCTTCAGAGTGGTTTGGGAGATACGCAGTATTTT
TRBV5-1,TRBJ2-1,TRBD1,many,CASSFGTGAAQFF,TGCGCCAGCAGCTTCGGGACAGGGGCTGCGCAGTTCTTC
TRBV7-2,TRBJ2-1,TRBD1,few,CASSQMPGQGLEFF,TGTGCCAGCAGCCAAATGCCGGGACAGGGTTTGGAGTTCTTC
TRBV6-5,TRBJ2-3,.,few,CASSSSGRTDTQYF,TGTGCCAGCAGTTCTTCAGGGCGAACAGATACGCAGTATTTT
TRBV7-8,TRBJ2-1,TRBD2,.,CASSLAGGARYEQFF,TGTGCCAGCAGCTTAGCCGGGGGGGCCCGGTATGAGCAGTTCTTC
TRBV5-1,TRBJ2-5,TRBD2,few,CASSLVPGLAGLKTQYF,TGCGCCAGCAGCTTGGTACCGGGACTAGCAGGGTTGAAGACCCAGTACTTC
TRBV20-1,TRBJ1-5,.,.,CSASGAGQPQHF,TGCAGTGCTTCGGGGGCGGGTCAGCCCCAGCATTTT
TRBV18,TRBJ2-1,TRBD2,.,CASSPPSGGFHEQFF,TGTGCCAGCTCACCACCCAGCGGGGGGTTCCATGAGCAGTTCTTC
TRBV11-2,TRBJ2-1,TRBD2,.,CASRTLAGAYNEQFF,TGTGCCAGCAGGACACTAGCGGGGGCCTACAATGAGCAGTTCTTC
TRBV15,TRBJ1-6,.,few,CATSRESGYSPLHF,TGTGCCACCAGCAGAGAGTCAGGGTATTCACCCCTCCACTTT
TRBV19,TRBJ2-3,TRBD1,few,CASQPSGTGFSDTQYF,TGTGCCAGTCAACCGTCCGGGACAGGGTTTTCAGATACGCAGTATTTT
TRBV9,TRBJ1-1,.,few,CASSVGSTANTEAFF,TGTGCCAGCAGCGTAGGTTCGACGGCGAACACTGAAGCTTTCTTT
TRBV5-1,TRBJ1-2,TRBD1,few,CASSSGQGLVNYGYTF,TGCGCCAGCAGCTCGGGACAGGGATTGGTTAACTATGGCTACACCTTC
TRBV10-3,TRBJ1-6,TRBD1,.,CAISARFQGAGNSPLHF,TGTGCCATCAGCGCAAGATTTCAGGGGGCGGGTAATTCACCCCTCCACTTT
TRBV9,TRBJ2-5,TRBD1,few,CASSGRTGVGETQYF,TGTGCCAGCAGCGGTAGGACAGGGGTTGGGGAGACCCAGTACTTC
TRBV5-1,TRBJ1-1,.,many,CASSLANGAPQMNTEAFF,TGCGCCAGCAGCTTGGCCAACGGGGCGCCTCAGATGAACACTGAAGCTTTCTTT
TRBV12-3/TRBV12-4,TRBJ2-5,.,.,CASSSGTDSRKETQYF,TGTGCCAGCAGTTCCGGGACTGACTCCCGAAAGGAGACCCAGTACTTC
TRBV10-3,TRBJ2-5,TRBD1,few,CAISLSRPGQGETQYF,TGTGCCATCAGTCTGAGTCGACCGGGACAGGGGGAGACCCAGTACTTC
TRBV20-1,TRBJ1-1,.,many,CSARRANTEAFF,TGCAGTGCTAGAAGGGCAAACACTGAAGCTTTCTTT
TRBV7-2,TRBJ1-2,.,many,CASSFQGSNYGYTF,TGTGCCAGCAGCTTCCAGGGAAGTAACTATGGCTACACCTTC
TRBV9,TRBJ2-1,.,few,CASSVGGGAAYNEQFF,TGTGCCAGCAGCGTAGGAGGGGGGGCTGCCTACAATGAGCAGTTCTTC